This T cell receptor beta chain was captured in a study of cytomegalovirus exposure and HLA in healthy donors (dated by TCRdb to about 2017). General notes on the study: According to an earlier analysis of a few hundred of the donors, some 180 million T cells yielded over 90 million unique TCR beta sequences and roughly 280 Gb of sequence data. An early release covering approximately 600 HLA-typed donors comprised around 300 gigabases of sequencing data and tens of millions of unique TCR sequences. Among the roughly 390 genotyped donors, approximately 76% belonged to the genetic ancestry cluster associated with self-reported Caucasian donors. The study aimed to test whether cataloging public T cell receptors could reveal signatures of past pathogen exposure. The study profiled the T cell repertoires of hundreds of subjects by immunosequencing and related them to cytomegalovirus serostatus. A separate validation cohort of 100 to 150 different subjects was used in addition to the approximately 610-subject first cohort. To predict cytomegalovirus infection status, the study combined high-throughput TCR immunosequencing, statistical association of individual TCRs with disease status, and machine learning. A later analysis re-analyzed previously published TCR beta repertoires from several hundred donors and added high-resolution HLA genotyping to study TCR occurrence patterns. In the later analysis, no new phenotypic data were used to find candidate immune exposures; instead, reliance was placed on TCR beta sequences and their occurrence across donors. An earlier analysis of roughly 580 of the donors used high-throughput TCR beta sequencing to judge whether each TCR beta V gene segment behaved as functional or pseudogenic. Alongside the repertoire data, information on donor age, sex, ethnicity and CMV serostatus was compiled. A later genetic analysis took genome-wide SNP genotypes for 398 of the 666 donors and used that subset as a discovery cohort. Every discovery cohort repertoire had been produced on one sequencing platform. Class I and class II HLA loci were covered by the typing at four-digit resolution. The number of typed donors differed by locus: 629-630 for A, B, C, DRB1 and DQB1; 500 to 550 for DQA1; around 580 for DPA1; and 450 to 480 for DPB1. Because of strong linkage in the cohort, roughly five DR-DQ haplotypes were treated as single units for association and clustering. Among under 450 genotyped donors of the cohort, an average of around 240,000 unique TCR beta nucleotide sequences were sequenced per donor, approximately 20% of them non-productive. Results the study describes overall, beyond this receptor: In vitro tests confirmed that a few of the cytomegalovirus-associated TCR beta chains recognize cytomegalovirus antigens. In a later analysis, the rate of TCR association differed among HLA loci, with DRB1 alleles having the most associated TCRs and HLA-C alleles having the fewest. Linkage disequilibrium might explain the correlated functional status among segregating V segments, but an unknown experimental factor could not be excluded. It was suggested by the authors that the approach could potentially be generalized to other disease states and immunological phenotypes. According to a later analysis, most CMV-associated TCR beta chains appeared to be HLA-restricted, and the HLA associations seemed to be driven largely by CMV exposure. In a later analysis, HLA-associated TCR beta chains were found to be more clonally expanded and to have lower generation probabilities than equally common non-associated chains. A group of highly shared sequence variants was considered likely to be a technical artifact of the sequencing pipeline. According to a later analysis, parvovirus B19, influenza, CMV and Epstein-Barr virus appeared linked to several top co-occurrence clusters. Because HLA typing was missing for some donors at each locus, association tests included only the typed subset. Compared with the roughly 670-donor mean, donors in an Asian-associated ancestry cluster had fewer N-insertions in productive TCRs, according to a later genetic analysis. The classifier was reported to diagnose cytomegalovirus status with high specificity and sensitivity in both the original and validation cohorts. When HLA alleles, especially DR and DQ, strongly co-occurred, attributing TCR associations to individual alleles was difficult. In an earlier analysis of around 600 of the donors, most TCR beta V segments were observed in productive rearrangements about 87% or about 30% of the time, broadly matching IMGT annotations. The presence/absence analyses assumed that sequencing depth was roughly uniform across donors, and that assumption may not be true. A further reported finding was that TCR beta sequences accurately predicted the HLA-A and HLA-B alleles for most subjects in the first cohort. The only immune exposure information available for the cohort was CMV serostatus. Only TCR beta chains were sequenced in this cohort, and the absence of alpha or paired-chain data limited detectable features. A later analysis associated about 17,000 TCR beta sequences with specific HLA alleles at a false discovery rate of 0.05. Some 15 rarely observed V segments, including chromosome 9 orphons, were excluded from the earlier analysis of a few hundred of the donors because counts were too low. V-gene and J-gene trimming of TCR beta chains was associated with a missense DCLRE1C variant in a later genetic analysis, and the association was replicated in an independent cohort. Most TCR sequences were seen in very few donors, while some public TCRs were found in many individuals. The study gave a list of about 170 TCR beta chains associated with cytomegalovirus. Some IMGT-functional V segments, including TRBV6-2 and TRBV6-3, could not be distinguished by the 87-base-pair reads and were therefore excluded.

As encoded in the germline V gene (reference sequence), CDR1 is SEHNR while CDR2 is FQNEAQ. Inclusive of the bounding cysteine and phenylalanine, the CDR3 is 16 residues long. The CDR3 DNA has 48 bases and is translated from base 1. As concerns this clone: Its binding antigen is unknown. A read error may account for a junction end that differs from germline.

The cohort comprised hundreds of healthy bone marrow donors. At the time of sampling, every cohort member was nominally healthy, though immune exposures that went unrecorded were likely present. CMV serostatus was positive for more than 250 and negative for about 50% of the roughly 670 cohort members, and was not recorded for this donor. A peripheral blood sample was provided by each donor, and peripheral blood mononuclear cells were used for TCR beta sequencing. The Qiagen DNeasy Blood Extraction Kit was used to extract genomic DNA from the blood cell samples. Libraries came from the immunoSEQ multiplex PCR assay. For the multiplex PCR, a mixture combining 60 forward primers for TCR Vbeta segments and 13 reverse primers for TCR Jbeta segments was used. The CDR3 region of rearranged TCR beta genes was amplified from genomic DNA with a multiplex PCR assay. On the Illumina HiSeq System, the amplified TCR beta libraries were sequenced as 87-base-pair reads. The published analysis was carried out like this. Across the 670 or so repertoires, a later analysis counted about 81 million unique TCR beta chains, some 11 million of which were shared by at least two donors. A nearest-neighbor algorithm error-corrected the raw reads and collapsed the reads into unique sequences, merging closely related sequences to remove PCR and sequencing errors. V, D and J gene segments were assigned by aligning CDR3 sequences to IMGT reference sequences. For a sequence to be retained, a match of at least six nucleotides was required to both a V gene segment and a J gene segment. Rearrangements were called productive when the CDR3 lacked stop codons and stayed in frame with V and J; all others were non-productive. CDR3 was defined according to IMGT convention as the region running from the second conserved V-encoded cysteine to the conserved J-encoded phenylalanine. The earlier analysis of 500 to 750 of the donors excluded any sequence lacking an unambiguous match to a single V gene segment. An earlier analysis of 587 of the donors called V segments functional above 56.7% productive rearrangements and segregating when the between-donor standard deviation exceeded 5%. To diagnose cytomegalovirus status from the catalog of TCR beta chain sequences, a statistical classification framework was built. In a later analysis, TCR nucleotide sequences were compared against IMGT/GENE-DB human TR gene sequences so that V and J genes could be assigned. The TCRdist pipeline was used in a later analysis to assign CDR3 sequences and most-parsimonious VDJ recombination scenarios. In a later analysis, each TCR beta chain was defined by its CDR3 amino acid sequence together with its V-gene family, and reads without a unique V-gene family were excluded. In a later analysis, 450 to 600 highly shared, low-generation-probability nucleotide sequences were removed to address suspected cross-contamination and a sequencing artifact. In a later analysis, a clonal expansion index was calculated for each public chain from normalized within-repertoire ranks of inferred template counts. A later analysis computed generation probabilities with a VDJ recombination model fitted to out-of-frame rearrangements, and checked the results against IGoR. Hypergeometric tests were used in a later analysis to score TCR-TCR, TCR-HLA and TCR-CMV co-occurrence, with a repertoire-size bias correction applied to the TCR pairs. To estimate false discovery rates, a later analysis permuted the HLA or CMV assignments 20 times. In a later analysis, co-occurring TCRs were grouped using DBSCAN, and TCRdist sequence similarity was added for clustering within HLA-allele-positive subsets. For co-occurrence clustering, repertoires with fewer than 30,000 or more than 120,000 public chains were excluded, along with about five repertoires with anomalous nucleotide sharing. TCRdb stores this immuneACCESS table with in-frame sequences only. Part of the clones is absent; in the studies checked, under half of the shortfall reflects unresolved V genes, and no reason is known for the rest. The DNA was the basis for D and trimming; V, J and clone size are from that table. Recorded for this sample are roughly 140,000 clones; roughly 83% of them occurred a single time. 3.5% of the sample rests with the top ten.

The chain joins TRBV7-9 to TRBJ1-2, with 9 bases aligning to TRBD1. This TCR was sampled from a human donor in good health. The sequencing input was PBMCs. The CDR3 protein is CASSLAAGTGNYGYTF. The DNA sequence is TGTGCCAGCAGTTTAGCCGCTGGGACAGGGAACTATGGCTACACCTTC.